These T cell receptor beta chains were read from a single sample in a study of PD-1 blockade in mismatch repair-deficient tumors. The data were produced by immunoSEQ multiplex PCR, yet TCRdb's version contains in-frame clones alone and is incomplete. The sample consists of about 66,000 clones, 70% to 85% of them appearing once. This sample comprised peripheral blood, obtained 2 weeks after starting pembrolizumab. These TCRs come from an adult with mismatch repair-deficient cancer. Both conserved end residues are part of each CDR3. A D gene is named only where the DNA matches it firmly. Part of the rows lack a size; the others show once, few, many or a class for expanded clones.

len	j_gene	abundance	d_gene	v_gene	CDR3aa	CDR3nt
13	TRBJ2-4	medium-sized	TRBD2	TRBV27	CASSRAGDRIQYF	TGTGCCAGCAGTAGGGCGGGAGATAGAATTCAGTACTTC
16	TRBJ1-3	-	-	TRBV4-1	CASSQGGEISGNTIYF	TGCGCCAGCAGCCAAGGCGGTGAGATCTCTGGAAACACCATATATTTT
11	TRBJ2-1	-	-	TRBV27	CASSNYNEQFF	TGTGCCAGCAGTAACTACAATGAGCAGTTCTTC
15	TRBJ2-7	once	TRBD2	TRBV6-6	CASSPPTSGDYEQYF	TGTGCCAGCAGTCCACCCACTAGCGGGGACTACGAGCAGTACTTC
10	TRBJ1-1	few	-	TRBV20-1	CSPSLTEAFF	TGCAGTCCAAGTTTAACTGAAGCTTTCTTT
16	TRBJ1-5	-	-	TRBV21-1	CASSKQNPGGNQPQHF	TGTGCCAGCAGCAAACAGAATCCAGGTGGCAATCAGCCCCAGCATTTT
13	TRBJ2-7	-	TRBD2	TRBV5-1	CASALAGDYEQYF	TGCGCCAGCGCCTTAGCGGGAGACTACGAGCAGTACTTC
17	TRBJ2-3	-	-	TRBV7-9	CASSLAYGGISTDTQYF	TGTGCCAGCAGCTTAGCGTACGGCGGGATCAGCACAGATACGCAGTATTTT
14	TRBJ2-1	-	-	TRBV5-4	CASSLRGSDNEQFF	TGTGCCAGCAGCTTGAGGGGTTCCGACAATGAGCAGTTCTTC
15	TRBJ1-2	-	TRBD1	TRBV6-6	CASSSVTGGTYGYTF	TGTGCCAGCAGTTCCGTGACAGGGGGCACTTATGGCTACACCTTC
15	TRBJ2-7	once	-	TRBV2	CASLEDSRSSYEQYF	TGTGCCAGCCTCGAAGATTCCAGGAGCTCCTACGAGCAGTACTTC
15	TRBJ1-1	-	TRBD1	TRBV5-4	CASSSRTGRNTEAFF	TGTGCCAGCAGCTCGAGGACAGGGAGAAACACTGAAGCTTTCTTT
15	TRBJ2-3	-	-	TRBV10-3	CAISEVRLRGDTQYF	TGTGCCATCAGTGAGGTTCGCCTTCGCGGAGATACGCAGTATTTT
18	TRBJ1-2	-	-	TRBV5-3	CARSLDLRWIPRKDGYTF	TGTGCCAGAAGCTTGGACCTACGCTGGATTCCCCGGAAGGATGGCTACACCTTC
16	TRBJ2-7	-	TRBD2	TRBV4-1	CASSLRLAGVTEEQYF	TGCGCCAGCAGCCTCCGACTAGCGGGAGTGACAGAAGAGCAGTACTTC
14	TRBJ1-5	-	-	TRBV19	CASSMSAAGSPQHF	TGTGCCAGTAGTATGAGTGCCGCCGGATCGCCCCAGCATTTT
15	TRBJ2-3	many	-	TRBV4-2	CASSQELLETDTQYF	TGTGCCAGCAGCCAAGAGCTCCTAGAAACAGATACGCAGTATTTT
12	TRBJ2-1	-	-	TRBV9	CASSTLRDEQFF	TGTGCCAGCAGCACCCTTAGGGATGAGCAGTTCTTC
16	TRBJ1-5	-	-	TRBV9	CASSVGQWDSNQPQHF	TGTGCCAGCAGCGTCGGACAGTGGGATAGCAATCAGCCCCAGCATTTT
15	TRBJ2-5	once	-	TRBV6-5	CASSYSTGIQETQYF	TGTGCCAGCAGTTACTCTACAGGGATCCAAGAGACCCAGTACTTC
16	TRBJ2-5	once	-	TRBV9	CASSVAHRGGQETQYF	TGTGCCAGCAGCGTAGCCCATCGGGGAGGCCAAGAGACCCAGTACTTC
15	TRBJ1-2	-	-	TRBV19	CASSIVAKGTGGYTF	TGTGCCAGTAGTATAGTAGCGAAAGGGACTGGCGGCTACACCTTC
14	TRBJ1-2	few	-	TRBV9	CASSAGEGFGGYTF	TGTGCCAGCAGCGCCGGGGAGGGATTTGGTGGCTACACCTTC
12	TRBJ2-7	-	-	TRBV5-4	CASSEQGYEQYF	TGTGCCAGCAGCGAACAAGGCTACGAGCAGTACTTC
14	TRBJ2-7	once	-	TRBV5-1	CASSLGQIRDEQYF	TGCGCCAGCAGCTTGGGGCAGATCCGTGACGAGCAGTACTTC
14	TRBJ2-2	many	TRBD2	TRBV29-1	CSVSGTSFTGELFF	TGCAGTGTATCCGGGACTAGCTTCACCGGGGAGCTGTTTTTT
16	TRBJ2-7	once	TRBD2	TRBV5-4	CASSGGTSGSPYEQYF	TGTGCCAGCAGCGGCGGTACTAGCGGGAGCCCCTACGAGCAGTACTTC
14	TRBJ2-1	-	-	TRBV7-3	CASSLTLFSNEQFF	TGTGCCAGCAGCTTGACCCTATTTAGCAATGAGCAGTTCTTC
14	TRBJ1-1	-	-	TRBV28	CASSIPRGLSEAFF	TGTGCCAGCAGCATTCCAAGAGGGTTATCTGAAGCTTTCTTT
19	TRBJ2-5	-	TRBD1	TRBV11-2	CASSPRRQGEEDYQETQYF	TGTGCCAGCAGCCCCCGAAGACAGGGAGAAGAAGACTACCAAGAGACCCAGTACTTC
13	TRBJ2-7	-	-	TRBV2	CASSESQGSEQYF	TGTGCCAGCAGTGAATCACAGGGTTCCGAGCAGTACTTC
16	TRBJ2-3	-	TRBD2	TRBV5-8	CASSWGTSGDTDTQYF	TGTGCCAGCAGCTGGGGGACTAGCGGGGACACAGATACGCAGTATTTT
19	TRBJ2-7	-	TRBD2	TRBV9	CASSAHEPGLAGATYEQYF	TGTGCCAGCAGCGCCCATGAACCGGGACTAGCGGGAGCCACCTACGAGCAGTACTTC
13	TRBJ1-1	-	TRBD1	TRBV2	CASRGTGDTEAFF	TGTGCCAGCAGGGGGACAGGGGACACTGAAGCTTTCTTT
15	TRBJ2-3	-	TRBD2	TRBV19	CASSPSGIGADTQYF	TGTGCCAGCTCCCCTAGCGGGATCGGCGCAGATACGCAGTATTTT
15	TRBJ2-1	-	TRBD2	TRBV6-5	CASSYSGTRYNEQFF	TGTGCCAGCAGTTACTCGGGGACTAGATACAATGAGCAGTTCTTC
16	TRBJ1-5	-	-	TRBV1	CTSSQETLVWDQPQHF	TGCACCAGCAGCCAAGAAACACTCGTATGGGATCAGCCCCAGCATTTT
10	TRBJ2-1	few	-	TRBV2	CASRDNEQFF	TGTGCCAGCAGGGACAATGAGCAGTTCTTC
16	TRBJ2-6	-	-	TRBV7-3	CASSLGVRSGANVLTF	TGTGCCAGCAGCTTAGGGGTACGCTCTGGGGCCAACGTCCTGACTTTC
14	TRBJ2-7	-	TRBD2	TRBV6-6	CATYKTSGNYEQYF	TGTGCCACCTACAAGACTAGCGGGAACTACGAGCAGTACTTC
13	TRBJ2-5	-	-	TRBV6-5	CASRDGDRETQYF	TGTGCCAGCAGGGACGGAGATCGGGAGACCCAGTACTTC
11	TRBJ2-7	-	-	TRBV20-1	CSAWDKYEQYF	TGCAGTGCCTGGGACAAATACGAGCAGTACTTC
17	TRBJ2-3	-	TRBD2	TRBV5-4	CASSRVAGGPGTDTQYF	TGTGCCAGCAGCCGGGTAGCGGGAGGGCCCGGCACAGATACGCAGTATTTT
16	TRBJ2-6	-	-	TRBV2	CACTRSLSPGANVLTF	TGTGCCTGCACACGGTCCCTCTCCCCGGGGGCCAACGTCCTGACTTTC
18	TRBJ2-7	-	TRBD2	TRBV7-3	CASSLKGGTSGPLLEQYF	TGTGCCAGCAGCTTAAAAGGGGGGACTAGCGGGCCCCTTTTGGAGCAGTACTTC
14	TRBJ2-2	-	TRBD1	TRBV11-3	CASSKGQYTGELFF	TGTGCCAGCAGCAAGGGACAGTACACCGGGGAGCTGTTTTTT
18	TRBJ2-3	-	TRBD2	TRBV2	CASSVRLAGGPSTDTQYF	TGTGCCAGCAGCGTACGACTAGCGGGAGGCCCTAGCACAGATACGCAGTATTTT
16	TRBJ2-2	few	TRBD2	TRBV7-3	CASSTRTSGTTGELFF	TGTGCCAGCAGCACACGGACTAGCGGAACCACCGGGGAGCTGTTTTTT
15	TRBJ2-1	-	TRBD2	TRBV7-2	CASSQTSGRRDEQFF	TGTGCCAGCAGCCAGACTAGCGGGCGGAGGGATGAGCAGTTCTTC
14	TRBJ1-3	-	-	TRBV30	CAWSPGGSGNTIYF	TGTGCCTGGTCCCCGGGCGGCTCTGGAAACACCATATATTTT